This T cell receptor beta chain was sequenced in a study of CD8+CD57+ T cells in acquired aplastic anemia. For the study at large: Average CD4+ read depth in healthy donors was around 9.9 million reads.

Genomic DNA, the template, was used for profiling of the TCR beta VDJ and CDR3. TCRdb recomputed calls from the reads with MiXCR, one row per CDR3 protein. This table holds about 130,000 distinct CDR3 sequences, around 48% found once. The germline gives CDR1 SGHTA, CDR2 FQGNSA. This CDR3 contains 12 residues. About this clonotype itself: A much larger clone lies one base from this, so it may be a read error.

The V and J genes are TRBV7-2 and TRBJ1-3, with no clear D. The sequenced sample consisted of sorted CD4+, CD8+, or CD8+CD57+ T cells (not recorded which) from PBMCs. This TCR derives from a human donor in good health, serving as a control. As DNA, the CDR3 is TGTGTCAGCAGCCCCCCCCGAAACGCCATATATTTT. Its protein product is CVSSPPRNAIYF.